The 22 T cell receptor beta chains given below trace back to one sample, sequenced in a study of CD8+CD57+ T cells in acquired aplastic anemia. The study profiled TCR beta VDJ and CDR3 using genomic DNA as template. Each CDR3 protein gets one entry after TCRdb re-called the reads with MiXCR. The sample consists of some 200,000 distinct CDR3 sequences, 30% to 40% of them appearing once. The sequencing sample was made of sorted CD4+, CD8+, or CD8+CD57+ T cells (not recorded which) from PBMCs. The receptors were gathered from a human donor in good health, serving as a control.

J is TRBJ1-1 and V is TRBV18; D ambiguous. The CDR3 has 13 residues. CDR1 and CDR2 (germline): KGHSH, LQKENI. Trimming shortened V by 3 bases and J by 1 base, and 6 bases separated the two germline ends. The CDR3 reads CASSPNRNTEAFF. In nucleotides, the CDR3 is TGTGCCAGCTCACCTAACAGGAACACTGAAGCTTTCTTT.

There are many counts of this clonotype. The V gene is TRBV29-1, the J gene TRBJ1-2, with 10 bases fitting TRBD1. The V and J ends lost 3 bases and 8 bases, in that order; junction bases with no gene match: 12. The CDR3 runs to 15 residues. Germline assignment: CDR1 SQVTM and CDR2 ANQGSEA. The CDR3: CSVDRDRGFEIGYTF. For the CDR3, the DNA is TGCAGCGTTGACCGGGACAGGGGATTCGAGATCGGCTACACCTTC.

J is TRBJ1-2 and V is TRBV7-9, with 8 bases aligning to TRBD1. Germline V gene data show CDR1 as SEHNR and CDR2 as FQNEAQ (reference sequence). This CDR3 is built from 15 residues. The V and J ends lost 7 bases and 6 bases, in that order; junction bases with no gene match: 13. The CDR3 loop is CASIPGGQGADGYTF. Here the CDR3 DNA reads TGTGCCAGCATCCCCGGTGGGCAGGGGGCCGATGGCTACACCTTC.

Only a few counts were recorded for this clonotype. The chain is built from TRBV12-3 or TRBV12-4 and TRBJ1-1; no reliable D call. V lost 1 base, J lost 10 bases, and 7 bases lay in between. This CDR3 is built from 11 residues. The CDR3 DNA reads as TGTGCCAGCAGTTTAGACAGCCGAGCTTTCTTT. Translated, it gives CASSLDSRAFF.

This clonotype has a count of ten or more. The chain is built from TRBV6-1 and TRBJ2-7; perhaps TRBD1 as D (6 bases). CDR1 is MNHNS and CDR2 is SASEGT in the germline V gene. Trimming left V 6 bases short and J 0 bases short, with 15 bases between. This CDR3 is 15 amino acids long. CDR3 coding DNA: TGTGCCAGCAGGGGGACAAATTCCCCCTCCTACGAGCAGTACTTC. Amino acid sequence: CASRGTNSPSYEQYF.

This clonotype was observed at least ten times. This rearrangement joins TRBV29-1 to TRBJ2-3, with D perhaps assigned TRBD1 or TRBD2 (5 bases each). The CDR3 loop spans 12 amino acids. The germline gives CDR1 SQVTM, CDR2 ANQGSEA. V was cut by 8 bases and J by 1 base, with 10 bases left in between. CDR3 sequence (DNA): TGCAGCATCCGGGACCGCACAGATACGCAGTATTTT. This codes for CSIRDRTDTQYF.

The V gene is TRBV19, the J gene TRBJ1-5, with D maybe TRBD1 (5 bases). V was clipped by 5 bases and J by 6 bases, with 14 bases between them. Germline loops: CDR1 LNHDA, CDR2 SQIVND (reference sequence). This CDR3 is built from 14 residues. The DNA for the CDR3 is TGTGCCAGTAGTGGCAGGGTCAGGACTCAGCCCCAGCATTTT. It yields the protein CASSGRVRTQPQHF.

The CDR3 DNA reads as TGCAGCGTTTTCGCGGAATACGAGCAGTACTTC. This translates into CSVFAEYEQYF. V gene TRBV29-1 combines with J gene TRBJ2-7, with D unresolved. CDR3 length: 11 residues. Germline CDR1 is SQVTM and CDR2 is ANQGSEA. The V end lost 5 bases, the J end lost 4 bases, and 9 bases lay between the germline ends.

This clonotype was seen many times. J is TRBJ2-5 and V is TRBV7-9; D perhaps matches TRBD2 (5 bases). Trimming took off 5 bases at V and 5 bases at J, with 15 bases between the two ends. There are 14 residues in the CDR3. Germline V CDR1 and CDR2: SEHNR, FQNEAQ (reference sequence). The CDR3 reads CASSTRISGETQYF. In nucleotides, the CDR3 is TGTGCCAGCAGCACTAGGATTTCTGGGGAGACCCAGTACTTC.

V usage is TRBV27 and J usage is TRBJ1-2; no definite D call. Trimming removed 2 bases from V and 1 base from J, with 5 bases in between. The germline CDR1 and CDR2 sequences are MNHEY and SMNVEV (reference sequence). CDR3 length equals 13 residues. CDR3 nucleotide sequence: TGTGCCAGCAGTTTAGGGGTTAACTATGGCTACACCTTC. It is translated as CASSLGVNYGYTF.

Comments on this clonotype: A read error may account for a junction end that differs from germline. The V gene is TRBV7-8, the J gene TRBJ1-2; no clear D. The CDR3 consists of 11 residues. Germline V gene data show CDR1 as SGHVS and CDR2 as FQNEAQ. CDR3 amino acids: CAAYSNYGDTF. CDR3 nucleotide sequence: TGTGCAGCATACAGTAACTATGGCGACACCTTC.

This clonotype was seen at least ten times. A junction end diverges from the germline sequence, so it may reflect a read error. CDR3 nucleotide sequence: TGTGCCAGCGGAGGACAGATTAGCATAGATACGCAGTATTTT. Translation: CASGGQISIDTQYF. The chain combines TRBV2 with TRBJ2-3, with D maybe TRBD1 (6 bases). This CDR3 has 14 residues. Germline V CDR1 and CDR2: SNHLY, FYNNEI.

The rearrangement links TRBV2 to TRBJ2-7; 8 bases match TRBD1. This CDR3 is built from 13 residues. CDR1 SNHLY and CDR2 FYNNEI come from the germline V gene. Losses at the gene ends were 5 bases for V and 5 bases for J; bases not matched to a gene: 5. The CDR3 region has the DNA TGTGCCAGCAGTCGGACAGGGATGCACGAGCAGTACTTC. It translates to CASSRTGMHEQYF.

In its sample, this clonotype was seen a few times. The rearrangement joins TRBV3-1 to TRBJ1-4; 7 nucleotides match TRBD1. CDR1 is LGHDT, CDR2 YNNKEL, per germline (reference sequence). The CDR3 spans 16 residues. The ends lost 0 bases at V and 2 bases at J; junction bases unmatched: 3. Here the CDR3 reads CASSQDWDSTNEKLFF. For the CDR3, the DNA is TGTGCCAGCAGCCAAGATTGGGACAGTACTAATGAAAAACTGTTTTTT.

DNA of the CDR3: TGCGCCAGCAGTGAGTCGAATCGTCTAGCGGGAGCCGGTGAGACCCAGTACTTC. This sequence encodes CASSESNRLAGAGETQYF. The chain uses TRBV10-1 and TRBJ2-5, with 10 bases lining up with TRBD2. The V gene's germline CDR1 is WNHNN and CDR2 SYGVQD (reference sequence). This CDR3 comprises 18 residues. V lost 0 bases to trimming and J lost 5 bases; unmatched junction nucleotides: 12.

There are a few counts of this clonotype. V usage is TRBV5-4 and J usage is TRBJ2-7, with 11 bases aligning to TRBD1. Germline CDR1 and CDR2: SGHNT and YYREEE (reference sequence). This CDR3 spans 15 amino acids. After removal of 4 bases from V and 5 bases from J, the junction contained 8 bases not matched to a gene. The CDR3 sequence is CASSLPGTGGNEQYF. The CDR3 coding sequence is TGTGCCAGCAGCCTGCCGGGGACAGGGGGAAACGAGCAGTACTTC.

The chain has TRBV2 and TRBJ1-1; D might be TRBD1 (6 bases). CDR1 SNHLY and CDR2 FYNNEI come from the germline V gene. This CDR3 contains 14 residues. V was cut by 7 bases and J by 6 bases, with 18 bases left in between. The CDR3 coding sequence is TGTGCCAGCACTACCGGACAGCTTACGGCTGAAGCTTTCTTT. Protein: CASTTGQLTAEAFF.

The chain is built from TRBV20-1 and TRBJ2-4; maybe TRBD1 (6 bases). This CDR3 spans 19 amino acids. Between the trimmed V and J ends, which lost 3 bases and 1 base, there was a span of 25 bases. Per germline, CDR1 DFQATT and CDR2 SNEGSKA (reference sequence). The CDR3 DNA sequence: TGCAGTGCTAGGACGGGTCAGGGGCATAGAAGGGTGGCCAAAAACATTCAGTACTTC. Protein sequence: CSARTGQGHRRVAKNIQYF.

This clonotype has a count of ten or more. The genes are TRBV3-1 and TRBJ1-5; D not certain. The CDR3 length is 13 residues. Trimming took 0 bases from V and 4 from J, leaving 4 bases between them. Per germline, CDR1 LGHDT and CDR2 YNNKEL (reference sequence). CDR3 sequence (DNA): TGTGCCAGCAGCCAAGACAGGAATCAGCCCCAGCATTTT. As protein: CASSQDRNQPQHF.

A word on this clonotype: This may be a read error: a much more frequent sequence differs by one nucleotide. The DNA of the CDR3 is TGCAGTGCTAGAGAGGGACTCCTGGACACTGAAGCTTTCTTT. Amino acid sequence: CSAREGLLDTEAFF. This sequence joins TRBV20-1 and TRBJ1-1; D might be TRBD1 (5 bases). The V end lost 0 bases, the J end lost 3 bases, and 11 bases lay between the germline ends. CDR3 length equals 14 residues. Germline V gives CDR1 DFQATT, CDR2 SNEGSKA (reference sequence).

The genes are TRBV25-1 and TRBJ1-5; tentative D call: TRBD1 (6 bases). CDR3 size: 15 residues. V lost 6 bases and J lost 2, with 14 bases in between. Germline CDR1 is MGHDK and CDR2 is SYGVNS. The CDR3 DNA reads as TGTGCCAGCAGCTTAGGGACACCAGGCAATCAGCCCCAGCATTTT. It specifies CASSLGTPGNQPQHF.

Worth noting for this clonotype: Possible read error: a much larger clone is one base away. The chain uses TRBV12-3 or TRBV12-4 and TRBJ1-5, with D possibly being TRBD1 (5 bases). V was cut by 5 bases and J by 3 bases, with 14 bases left in between. The CDR3 spans 15 residues. As DNA, the CDR3 is TGTGCCAGCAGTCGAGGTCAGGGTCTCAATCAGCCCCAGCATTTT. It is translated as CASSRGQGLNQPQHF.